This TCR beta chain was sequenced in a study of blood T cell repertoires in COVID-19. Study overall: Acute and convalescent COVID-19 specimens originated in the United States, Italy and Spain.

Data came from immunoSEQ multiplex PCR; TCRdb stores just in-frame clones and leaves some out. This table has a few hundred thousand clones, more than 80% appearing once. There are 17 residues in the CDR3. The germline V and J ends were trimmed by 5 bases and 2 bases, with 16 bases remaining between them. Germline V gene lookup returns CDR1 MNHEY and CDR2 SMNVEV (reference sequence). The rearrangement uses TRBV27 and TRBJ2-6; tentative D call: TRBD2 (5 bases). The TCR comes from a man under 40 who had recovered from COVID-19. The sample comprised PBMCs or T cells enriched from blood (not recorded which). CDR3 in amino acids: CASSILPPGTGANVLTF. The DNA for the CDR3 is TGTGCCAGCAGTATTCTTCCCCCGGGGACTGGGGCCAACGTCCTGACTTTC.